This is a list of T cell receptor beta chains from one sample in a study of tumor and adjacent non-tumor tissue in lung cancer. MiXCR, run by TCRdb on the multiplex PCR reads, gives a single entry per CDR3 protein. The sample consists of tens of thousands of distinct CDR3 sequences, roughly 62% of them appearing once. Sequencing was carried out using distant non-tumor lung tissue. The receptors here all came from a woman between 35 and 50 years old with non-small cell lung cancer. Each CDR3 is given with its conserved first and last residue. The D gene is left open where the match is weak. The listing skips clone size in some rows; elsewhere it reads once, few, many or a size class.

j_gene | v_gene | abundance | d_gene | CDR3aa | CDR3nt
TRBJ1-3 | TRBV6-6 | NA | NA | CVSSSKSGLLGNTIYF | TGTGTCAGCAGCTCCAAATCCGGTCTCCTCGGAAACACCATATATTTT
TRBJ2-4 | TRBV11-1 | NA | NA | CASSFGEVAKNIQYF | TGTGCCAGCAGCTTTGGCGAGGTAGCCAAAAACATTCAGTACTTC
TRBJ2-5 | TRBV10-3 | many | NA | CAIGLETQYF | TGTGCCATCGGGTTGGAGACCCAGTACTTC
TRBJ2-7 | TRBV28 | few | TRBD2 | CAPRRASGRYEQYF | TGTGCCCCCCGACGGGCTAGCGGGCGCTACGAGCAGTACTTC
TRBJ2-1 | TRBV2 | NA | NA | CAIQPSARAHEQFF | TGTGCCATCCAACCCTCAGCCAGGGCCCATGAGCAGTTCTTC
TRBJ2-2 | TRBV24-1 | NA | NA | CATSDYHTNTGELFF | TGTGCCACCAGTGATTACCACACGAACACCGGGGAGCTGTTTTTT
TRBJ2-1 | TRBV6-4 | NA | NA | CTRTARGAESNEQFF | TGTACCAGAACTGCACGGGGGGCAGAAAGCAATGAGCAGTTCTTC
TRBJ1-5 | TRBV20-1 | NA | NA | CSAEDDSNQPQHF | TGCAGTGCCGAGGATGATAGCAATCAGCCCCAGCATTTT
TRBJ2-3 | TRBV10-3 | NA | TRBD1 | CAIRDLGGQGRTDTQYF | TGTGCCATCAGGGACTTGGGCGGACAGGGGCGCACAGATACGCAGTATTTT
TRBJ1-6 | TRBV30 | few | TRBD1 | CAWGRGRENSPLHF | TGTGCCTGGGGGAGGGGGCGCGAGAATTCACCCCTCCACTTT
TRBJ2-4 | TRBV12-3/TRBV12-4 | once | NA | CASSFKSGAVAKNIQYF | TGTGCCAGCAGTTTTAAGTCGGGGGCCGTGGCCAAAAACATTCAGTACTTC
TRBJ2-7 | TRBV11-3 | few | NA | CASSSGRGGDYEQYF | TGTGCCAGCAGCTCTGGGAGGGGGGGCGACTACGAGCAGTACTTC
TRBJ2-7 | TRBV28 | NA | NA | CASSLLDEQYF | TGTGCCAGCAGTCTTCTTGACGAGCAGTACTTC
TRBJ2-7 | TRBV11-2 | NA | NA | CASSFASAHEQYF | TGTGCCAGCAGCTTTGCCTCAGCGCACGAGCAGTACTTC
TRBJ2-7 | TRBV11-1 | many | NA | CASSLSGLLEQYF | TGTGCCAGCAGCTTATCGGGACTCTTGGAGCAGTACTTC
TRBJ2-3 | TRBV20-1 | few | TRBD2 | CSASDLAGVTDTQYF | TGCAGTGCTAGTGACCTAGCGGGGGTCACAGATACGCAGTATTTT
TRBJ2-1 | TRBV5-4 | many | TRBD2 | CASSLGLAGGLEQFF | TGTGCCAGCAGCTTAGGACTAGCGGGGGGTCTTGAGCAGTTCTTC
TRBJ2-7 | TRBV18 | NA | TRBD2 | CASSLAGRGTYEQYF | TGTGCCAGCTCACTCGCTGGGAGGGGAACCTACGAGCAGTACTTC
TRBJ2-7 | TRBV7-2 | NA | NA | CASSLSSYEQYF | TGTGCCAGCAGCTTAAGTTCCTACGAGCAGTACTTC
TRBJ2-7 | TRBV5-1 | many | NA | CASRSTVSYEQYF | TGCGCCAGCAGGTCGACAGTTTCCTACGAGCAGTACTTC
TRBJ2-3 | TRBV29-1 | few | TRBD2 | CSVGKGGNTDTQYF | TGCAGCGTGGGGAAGGGAGGGAACACAGATACGCAGTATTTT
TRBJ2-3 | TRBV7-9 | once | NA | CASCGPGLGGPTDMQYF | TGTGCCAGCTGCGGCCCGGGATTAGGAGGGCCCACAGATATGCAGTATTTT
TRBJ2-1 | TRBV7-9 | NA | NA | CASSLLREGGNEQFF | TGTGCCAGCAGTTTACTTCGCGAGGGTGGTAATGAGCAGTTCTTC
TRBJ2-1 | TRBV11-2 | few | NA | CASSLESFRALYDEQFF | TGTGCCAGCAGCTTGGAGTCGTTCAGGGCATTGTACGATGAGCAGTTCTTC
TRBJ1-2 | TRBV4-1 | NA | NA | CASNQAFHEGSSGYTF | TGCGCCAGCAACCAAGCTTTTCACGAGGGGTCGAGTGGCTACACCTTC
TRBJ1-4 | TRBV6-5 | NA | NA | CASTRGALNEKLFF | TGTGCCAGCACCCGCGGGGCACTTAATGAAAAACTGTTTTTT
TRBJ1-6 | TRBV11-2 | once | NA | CASILERGSPLHF | TGTGCCAGCATCTTAGAGAGAGGTTCACCCCTCCACTTT
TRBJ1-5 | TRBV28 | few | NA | CASSSRTFHESQPQHF | TGTGCCAGCAGTTCTCGGACGTTCCACGAGAGTCAGCCCCAGCATTTT
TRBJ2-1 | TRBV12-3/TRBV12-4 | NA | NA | CTSSSGRNEQFF | TGTACCAGCAGTTCCGGGCGTAATGAGCAATTCTTC
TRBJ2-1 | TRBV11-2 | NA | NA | CAGSLESFRALYNEQFF | TGTGCCGGCAGCTTAGAGTCATTCAGGGCATTGTACAATGAGCAGTTCTTC
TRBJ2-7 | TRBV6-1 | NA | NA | CASTRNGHEYDQYF | TGTGCCAGCACGCGCAACGGACATGAGTACGACCAGTACTTC
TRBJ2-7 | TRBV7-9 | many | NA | CASTPGDWTNHEQYF | TGTGCCAGCACCCCTGGGGACTGGACAAATCACGAGCAGTACTTC
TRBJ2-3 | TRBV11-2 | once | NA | CAGSVRPDHYTQYF | TGTGCCGGCAGCGTAAGGCCTGATCACTATACGCAGTATTTT
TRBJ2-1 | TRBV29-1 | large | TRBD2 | CSVTSGFSYNEQFF | TGCAGCGTGACTAGCGGTTTTTCTTACAATGAGCAGTTCTTC
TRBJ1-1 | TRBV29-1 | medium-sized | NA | CSVLRDTYTEAFF | TGCAGCGTTTTGCGGGACACCTACACTGAAGCTTTCTTT
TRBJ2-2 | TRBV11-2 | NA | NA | CANSLQSRELFF | TGTGCCAACAGCTTACAATCCCGGGAGCTGTTTTTT
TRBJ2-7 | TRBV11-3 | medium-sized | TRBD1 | CASSRTGGNEQYF | TGTGCCAGCAGCCGGACAGGGGGCAACGAGCAGTACTTC
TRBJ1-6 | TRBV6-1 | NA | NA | CASNARDNSPLHF | TGCGCCAGCAATGCCAGGGACAATTCACCCCTCCACTTT
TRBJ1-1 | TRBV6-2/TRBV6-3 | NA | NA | CASRYSQLDTEAFF | TGTGCCAGCAGATACAGCCAGCTGGACACTGAAGCTTTCTTT
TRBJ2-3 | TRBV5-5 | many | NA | CASIALGGGATDTQYF | TGTGCCAGCATCGCCTTAGGGGGGGGCGCGACAGATACGCAGTATTTT
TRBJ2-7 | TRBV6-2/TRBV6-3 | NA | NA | CASSYRRWRGAQF | TGTGCCAGCAGTTACAGGCGGTGGCGAGGGGCTCAATTC
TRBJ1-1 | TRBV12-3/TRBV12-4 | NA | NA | CAIQSSIATEAFF | TGCGCCATCCAGTCGAGTATAGCCACTGAAGCTTTCTTT
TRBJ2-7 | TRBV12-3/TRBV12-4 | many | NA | CASSLVDTTYEQYF | TGTGCCAGCAGTTTGGTCGACACCACCTACGAGCAGTACTTC
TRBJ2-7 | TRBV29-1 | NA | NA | CSVGPIRGRGTFEQYF | TGCAGCGTTGGCCCCATTCGGGGCAGAGGGACCTTCGAGCAGTATTTC
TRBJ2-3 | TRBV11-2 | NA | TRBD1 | CASSERQGARDTQYF | TGTGCCAGCAGCGAACGACAGGGGGCCCGGGATACCCAGTATTTT
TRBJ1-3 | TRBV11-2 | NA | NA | CASSRVSGDTIYF | TGTGCTAGCAGCCGAGTGTCCGGGGACACCATATATTTT
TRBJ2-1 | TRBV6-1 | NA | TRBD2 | CASSTTGGGASDEQFF | TGTGCCAGCAGTACTACTGGCGGGGGGGCCAGCGATGAGCAGTTCTTC
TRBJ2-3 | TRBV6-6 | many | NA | CASSYSTSLYTDTQYF | TGTGCCAGCAGTTACTCTACTAGCCTTTACACAGATACGCAGTATTTT
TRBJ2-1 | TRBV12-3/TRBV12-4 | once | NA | CAGSSSGASYNEQLF | TGTGCCGGCAGTTCCAGTGGGGCCTCCTATAATGAGCAGCTCTTC
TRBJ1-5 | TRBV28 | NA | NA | CASQTGVGNQPQHF | TGTGCCAGCCAGACGGGGGTCGGCAATCAGCCCCAGCATTTT
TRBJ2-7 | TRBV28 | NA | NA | CASRRQGVYEQYF | TGTGCCAGCAGGAGGCAGGGCGTCTACGAGCAGTACTTC
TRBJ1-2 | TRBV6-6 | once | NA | CDSSTTSPGTDGYTF | TGTGACAGCAGCACAACCTCACCAGGGACGGATGGTTACACCTTC
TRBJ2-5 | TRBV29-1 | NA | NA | CRVEDGEGFQETQCF | TGCAGAGTTGAAGATGGAGAGGGGTTCCAAGAGACCCAGTGCTTC
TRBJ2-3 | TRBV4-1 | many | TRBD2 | CASSQDLAGVTDTQYF | TGCGCCAGCAGCCAAGATCTAGCGGGGGTGACAGATACGCAGTATTTT
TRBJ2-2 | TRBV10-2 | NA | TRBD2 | CASDREGRSGELFF | TGCGCCAGCGACCGGGAAGGCCGGAGCGGGGAGCTGTTCTTT
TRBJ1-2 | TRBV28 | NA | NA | CASSPSGLGGYTF | TGTGCCAGCAGTCCGTCGGGATTGGGGGGCTACACCTTC
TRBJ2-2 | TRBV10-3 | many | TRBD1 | CAITRTGGTGELFF | TGTGCCATCACCCGGACAGGGGGCACCGGGGAGCTGTTTTTT
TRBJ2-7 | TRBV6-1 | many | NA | CASTGTSLVDYEQYF | TGTGCCAGCACCGGGACATCCCTCGTTGATTACGAGCAGTACTTC
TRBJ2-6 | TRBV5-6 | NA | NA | CASSLGSSGANVLTF | TGTGCCAGCAGCTTGGGGTCCTCTGGGGCCAACGTCCTGACTTTC